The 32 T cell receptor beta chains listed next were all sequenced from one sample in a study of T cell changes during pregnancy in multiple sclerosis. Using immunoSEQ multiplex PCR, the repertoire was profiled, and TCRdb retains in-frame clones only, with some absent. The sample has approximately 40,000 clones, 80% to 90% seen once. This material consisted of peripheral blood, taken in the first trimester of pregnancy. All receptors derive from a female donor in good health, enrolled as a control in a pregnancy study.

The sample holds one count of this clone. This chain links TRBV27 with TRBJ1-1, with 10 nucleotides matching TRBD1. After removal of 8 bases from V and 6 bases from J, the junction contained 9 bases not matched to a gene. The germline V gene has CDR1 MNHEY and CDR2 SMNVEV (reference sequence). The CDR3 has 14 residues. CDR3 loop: CASSDRGIVAEAFF. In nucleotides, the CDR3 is TGTGCCAGCTCGGACAGGGGGATAGTCGCTGAAGCTTTCTTT.

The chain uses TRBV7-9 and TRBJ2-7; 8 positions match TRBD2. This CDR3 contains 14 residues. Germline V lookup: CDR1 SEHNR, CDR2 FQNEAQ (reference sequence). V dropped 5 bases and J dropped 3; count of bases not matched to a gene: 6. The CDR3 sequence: CASSPERGIYEQYF. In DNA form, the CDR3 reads TGTGCCAGCAGCCCCGAGCGGGGGATCTACGAGCAGTACTTC.

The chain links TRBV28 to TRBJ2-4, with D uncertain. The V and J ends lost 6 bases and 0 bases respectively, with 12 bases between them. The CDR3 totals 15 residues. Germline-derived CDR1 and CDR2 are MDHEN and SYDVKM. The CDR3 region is CASRHTSGAKNIQYF. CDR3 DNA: TGTGCCAGCAGGCATACTTCAGGAGCCAAAAACATTCAGTACTTC.

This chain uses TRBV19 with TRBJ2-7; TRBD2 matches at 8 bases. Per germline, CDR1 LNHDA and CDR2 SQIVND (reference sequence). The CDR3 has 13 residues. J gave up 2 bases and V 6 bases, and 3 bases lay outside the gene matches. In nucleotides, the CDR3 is TGTGCCAGTAGAAACGGGGGGGCCTACGAGCAGTACTTC. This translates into CASRNGGAYEQYF.

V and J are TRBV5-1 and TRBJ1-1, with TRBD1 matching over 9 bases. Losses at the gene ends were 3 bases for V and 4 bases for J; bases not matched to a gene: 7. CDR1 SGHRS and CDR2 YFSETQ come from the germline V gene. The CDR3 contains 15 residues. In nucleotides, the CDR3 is TGCGCCAGCAGCTGGGGGACAGGGAAGGTCACTGAAGCTTTCTTT. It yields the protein CASSWGTGKVTEAFF.

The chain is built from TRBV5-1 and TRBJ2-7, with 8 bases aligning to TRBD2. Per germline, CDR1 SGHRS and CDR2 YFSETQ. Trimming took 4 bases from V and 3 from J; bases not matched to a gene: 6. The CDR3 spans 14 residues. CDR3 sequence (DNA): TGCGCCAGCAGCCCGGGGGGGGGTAACTACGAGCAGTACTTC. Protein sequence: CASSPGGGNYEQYF.

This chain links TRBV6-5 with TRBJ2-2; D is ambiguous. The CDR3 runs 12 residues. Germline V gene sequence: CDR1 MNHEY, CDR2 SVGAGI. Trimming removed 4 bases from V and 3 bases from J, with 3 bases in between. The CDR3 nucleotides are TGTGCCAGCAGTTTATACACCGGGGAGCTGTTTTTT. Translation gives CASSLYTGELFF.

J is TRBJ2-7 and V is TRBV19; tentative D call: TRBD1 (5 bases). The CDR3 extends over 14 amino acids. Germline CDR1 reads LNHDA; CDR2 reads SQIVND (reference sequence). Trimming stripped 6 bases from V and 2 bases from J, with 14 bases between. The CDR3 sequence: CASSDVDSPYEQYF. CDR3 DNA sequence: TGTGCCAGTAGCGACGTCGACAGTCCCTACGAGCAGTACTTC.

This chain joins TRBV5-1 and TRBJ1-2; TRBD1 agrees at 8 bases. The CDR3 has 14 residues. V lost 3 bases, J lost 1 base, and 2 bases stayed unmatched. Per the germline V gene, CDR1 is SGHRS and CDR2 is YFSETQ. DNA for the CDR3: TGCGCCAGCAGCTCAGGACAGGGTAACTATGGCTACACCTTC. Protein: CASSSGQGNYGYTF.

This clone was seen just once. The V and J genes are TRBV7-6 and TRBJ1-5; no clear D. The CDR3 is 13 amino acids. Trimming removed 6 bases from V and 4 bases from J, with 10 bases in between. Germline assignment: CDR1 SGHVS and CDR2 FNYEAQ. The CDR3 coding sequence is TGTGCCAGCAGTTACAGTGAAAATCAGCCCCAGCATTTT. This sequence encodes CASSYSENQPQHF.

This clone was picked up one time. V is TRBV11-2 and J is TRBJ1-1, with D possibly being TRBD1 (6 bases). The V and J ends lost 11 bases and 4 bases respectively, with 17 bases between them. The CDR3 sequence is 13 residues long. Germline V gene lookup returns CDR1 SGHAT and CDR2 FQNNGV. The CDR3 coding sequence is TGTGCCGCCGCCCGGGGGGCTGGCACTGAAGCTTTCTTT. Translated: CAAARGAGTEAFF.

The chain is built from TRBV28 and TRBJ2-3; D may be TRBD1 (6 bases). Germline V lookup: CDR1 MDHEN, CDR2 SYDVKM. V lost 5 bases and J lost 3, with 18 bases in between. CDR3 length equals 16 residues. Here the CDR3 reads CASSTLRGKVTDTQYF. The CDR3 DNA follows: TGTGCCAGCAGTACCTTAAGGGGGAAAGTGACAGATACGCAGTATTTT.

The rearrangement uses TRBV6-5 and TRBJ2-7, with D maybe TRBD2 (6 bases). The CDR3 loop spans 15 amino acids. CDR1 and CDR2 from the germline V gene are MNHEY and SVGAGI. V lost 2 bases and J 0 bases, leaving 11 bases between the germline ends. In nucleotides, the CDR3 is TGTGCCAGCAGTTACCGAATTAGCGGCTCCTACGAGCAGTACTTC. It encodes CASSYRISGSYEQYF.

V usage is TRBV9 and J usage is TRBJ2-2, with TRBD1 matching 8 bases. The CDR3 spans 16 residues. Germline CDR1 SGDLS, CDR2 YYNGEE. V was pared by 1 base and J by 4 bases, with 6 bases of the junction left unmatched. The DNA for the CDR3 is TGTGCCAGCAGCGTATCAAACAGGGGGAGCACCGGGGAGCTGTTTTTT. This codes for CASSVSNRGSTGELFF.

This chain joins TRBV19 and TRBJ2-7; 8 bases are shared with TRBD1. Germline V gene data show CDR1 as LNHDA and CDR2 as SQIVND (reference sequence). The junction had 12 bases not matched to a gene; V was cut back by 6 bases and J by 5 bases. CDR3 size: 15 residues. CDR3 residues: CASRLFDRGLHEQYF. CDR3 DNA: TGTGCCAGTAGGCTATTCGACAGGGGTCTGCACGAGCAGTACTTC.

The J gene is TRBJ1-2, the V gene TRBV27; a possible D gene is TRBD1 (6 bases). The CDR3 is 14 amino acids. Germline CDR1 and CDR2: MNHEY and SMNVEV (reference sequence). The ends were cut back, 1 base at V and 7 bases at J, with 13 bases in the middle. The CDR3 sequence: CASSLYPTGPGYTF. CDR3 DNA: TGTGCCAGCAGTTTATATCCGACAGGACCTGGCTACACCTTC.

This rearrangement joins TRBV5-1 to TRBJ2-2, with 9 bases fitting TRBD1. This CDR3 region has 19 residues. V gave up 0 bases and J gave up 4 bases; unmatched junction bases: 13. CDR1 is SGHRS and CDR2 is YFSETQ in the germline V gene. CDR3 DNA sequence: TGCGCCAGCAGCTTGGTCGTCCCGGGACAGGGATCGAGCACCGGGGAGCTGTTTTTT. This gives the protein CASSLVVPGQGSSTGELFF.

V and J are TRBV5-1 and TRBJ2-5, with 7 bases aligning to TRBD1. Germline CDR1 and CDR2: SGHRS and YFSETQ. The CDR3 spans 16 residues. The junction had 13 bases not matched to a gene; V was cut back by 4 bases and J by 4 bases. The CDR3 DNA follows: TGCGCCAGCAGCGAGACAGACAGGGCCTTCGGAGAGACCCAGTACTTC. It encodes CASSETDRAFGETQYF. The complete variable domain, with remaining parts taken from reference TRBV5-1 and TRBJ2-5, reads KAGVTQTPRYLIKTRGQQVTLSCSPISGHRSVSWYQQTPGQGLQFLFEYFSETQRNKGNFPGRFSGRQFSNSRSEMNVSTLELGDSALYLCASSETDRAFGETQYFGPGTRLLVL.

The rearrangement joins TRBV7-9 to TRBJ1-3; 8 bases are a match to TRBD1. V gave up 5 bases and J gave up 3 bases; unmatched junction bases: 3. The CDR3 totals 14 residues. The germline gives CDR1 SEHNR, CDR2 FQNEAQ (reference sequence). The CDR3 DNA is TGTGCCAGCAGCCAGACAGGGGATGGAAACACCATATATTTT. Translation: CASSQTGDGNTIYF.

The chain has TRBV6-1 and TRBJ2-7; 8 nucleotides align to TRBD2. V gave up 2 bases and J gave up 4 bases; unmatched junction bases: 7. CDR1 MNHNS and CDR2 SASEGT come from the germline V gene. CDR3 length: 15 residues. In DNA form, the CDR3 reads TGTGCCAGCAGTGAACCGCGTAGCGGGATTTACGAGCAGTACTTC. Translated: CASSEPRSGIYEQYF.

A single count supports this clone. The CDR3: CASSHRANTEAFF. CDR3 nucleotide sequence: TGTGCCAGCAGCCACAGGGCGAACACTGAAGCTTTCTTT. This sequence joins TRBV11-2 and TRBJ1-1; a weak D match, TRBD1 (6 bases). Germline V CDR1 and CDR2: SGHAT, FQNNGV. V lost 5 bases and J lost 1, with 8 bases in between. The length of the CDR3 is 13 residues.

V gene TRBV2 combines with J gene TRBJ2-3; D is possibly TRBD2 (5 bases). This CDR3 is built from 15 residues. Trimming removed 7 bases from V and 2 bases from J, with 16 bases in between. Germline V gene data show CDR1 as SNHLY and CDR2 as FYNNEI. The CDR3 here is CASTNTGKPTDTQYF. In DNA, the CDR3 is TGTGCCAGCACTAATACGGGGAAACCCACAGATACGCAGTATTTT.

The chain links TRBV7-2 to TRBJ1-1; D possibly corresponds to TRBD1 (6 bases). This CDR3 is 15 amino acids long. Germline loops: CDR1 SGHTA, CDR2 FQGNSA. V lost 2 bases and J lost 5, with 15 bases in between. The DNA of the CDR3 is TGTGCCAGCAGCTTATTTCCCAGGGGAAGGACTGAAGCTTTCTTT. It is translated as CASSLFPRGRTEAFF.

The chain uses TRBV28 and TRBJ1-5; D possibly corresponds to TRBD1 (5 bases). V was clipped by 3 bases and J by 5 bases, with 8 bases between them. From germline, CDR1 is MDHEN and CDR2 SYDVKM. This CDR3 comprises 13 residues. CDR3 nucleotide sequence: TGTGCCAGCAGTTTTCGGGGGGATCAGCCCCAGCATTTT. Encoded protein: CASSFRGDQPQHF.

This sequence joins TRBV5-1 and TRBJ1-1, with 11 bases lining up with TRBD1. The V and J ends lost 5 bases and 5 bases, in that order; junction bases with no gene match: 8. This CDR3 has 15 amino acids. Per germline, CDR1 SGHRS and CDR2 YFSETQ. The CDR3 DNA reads TGCGCCAGCAGTCCCAATGGGGACAGGGGGACTGAAGCTTTCTTT. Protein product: CASSPNGDRGTEAFF.

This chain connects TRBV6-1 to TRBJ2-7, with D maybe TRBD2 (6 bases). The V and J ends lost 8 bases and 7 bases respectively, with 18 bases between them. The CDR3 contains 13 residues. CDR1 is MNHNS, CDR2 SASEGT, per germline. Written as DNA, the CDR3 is TGTGCCAGCGGAGGGACCGTCCTGTGGGAGCAGTACTTC. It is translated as CASGGTVLWEQYF.

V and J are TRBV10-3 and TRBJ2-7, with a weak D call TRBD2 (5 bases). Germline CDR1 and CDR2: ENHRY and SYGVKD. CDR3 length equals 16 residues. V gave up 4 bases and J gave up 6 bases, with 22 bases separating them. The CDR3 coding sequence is TGTGCCATCAGTGCGGATTGGAGAGGACGAAGCGGCGAGCAGTACTTC. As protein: CAISADWRGRSGEQYF.

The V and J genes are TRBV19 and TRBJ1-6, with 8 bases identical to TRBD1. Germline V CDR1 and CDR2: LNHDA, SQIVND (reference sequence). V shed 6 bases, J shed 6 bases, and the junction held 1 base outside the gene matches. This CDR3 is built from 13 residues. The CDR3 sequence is CASRDRGNSPLHF. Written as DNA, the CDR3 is TGTGCCAGTAGAGACAGGGGTAATTCACCCCTCCACTTT.

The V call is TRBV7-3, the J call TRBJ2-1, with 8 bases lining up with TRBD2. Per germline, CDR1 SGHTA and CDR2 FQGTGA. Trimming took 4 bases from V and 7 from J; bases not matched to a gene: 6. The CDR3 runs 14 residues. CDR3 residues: CASSSGGGRNEQFF. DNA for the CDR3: TGTGCCAGCAGCTCGGGCGGGGGGAGGAATGAGCAGTTCTTC.

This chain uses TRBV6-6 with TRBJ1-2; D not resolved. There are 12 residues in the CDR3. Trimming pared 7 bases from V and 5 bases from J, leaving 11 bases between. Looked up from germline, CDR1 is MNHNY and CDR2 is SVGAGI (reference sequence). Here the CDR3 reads CASTLTGYGYTF. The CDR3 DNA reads TGTGCCAGCACTCTAACCGGGTATGGCTACACCTTC.

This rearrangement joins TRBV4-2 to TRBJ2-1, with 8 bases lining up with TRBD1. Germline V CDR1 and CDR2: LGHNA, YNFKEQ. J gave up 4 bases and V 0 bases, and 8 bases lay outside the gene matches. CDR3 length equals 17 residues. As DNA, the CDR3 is TGTGCCAGCAGCCAAGAGGGGGACAGGAATCTTTACAATGAGCAGTTCTTC. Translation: CASSQEGDRNLYNEQFF.

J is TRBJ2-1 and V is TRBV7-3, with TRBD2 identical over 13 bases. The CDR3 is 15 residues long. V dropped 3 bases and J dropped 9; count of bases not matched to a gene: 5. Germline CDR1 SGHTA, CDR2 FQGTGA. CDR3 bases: TGTGCCAGCAGCTTTACTAGCGGGAGGGTTGGTGAGCAGTTCTTC. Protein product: CASSFTSGRVGEQFF.